Reported below is one TCR beta chain. Antigen specificity is unknown. TCRdb reanalysed the reads using MiXCR and keeps one entry per CDR3 protein. The sample lists some 680,000 distinct CDR3 sequences; 35% to 45% were seen once. Deletions cut 5 bases from V and 5 bases from J, with 13 bases between. Germline loops: CDR1 MNHEY, CDR2 SMNVEV (reference sequence). The CDR3 contains 14 residues. These data belong to a study of T cell repertoires in cytomegalovirus infection. Overall study findings and caveats: The study identified carriers of CMV plus the relevant HLA from cumulative public TCR beta family frequency.

This sequence originates from a human donor in good health (CMV status not recorded). Some clones in this sample may be carry-over from other donors' samples. Sequences were obtained from PBMCs. The chain has TRBV27 and TRBJ1-5; D may be TRBD1 (5 bases). CDR3 sequence: CASSRRQSDQPQHF. DNA of the CDR3: TGTGCCAGCAGTAGAAGACAGAGTGATCAGCCCCAGCATTTT.